Shown below are 17 T cell receptor beta chains from a single sample sequenced in a study of regulatory and conventional T cells in RAG deficiency. This table comes from immunoSEQ multiplex PCR, and its TCRdb copy is limited to in-frame clones, with some not included. The sample lists tens of thousands of clones; around 90% were seen once. These data are also associated with another study on regulatory T cells. That work adds: Primers: 52 TRBV forward and 13 TRBJ reverse.

The sample comprised CD8+ T cells sorted from blood. The receptors here all came from a human donor in good health.

The genes are TRBV5-4 and TRBJ2-1; a weak D match, TRBD2 (5 bases). In germline, CDR1 is SGHNT, CDR2 YYREEE (reference sequence). This CDR3 is built from 15 residues. Trimming stripped 0 bases from V and 3 bases from J, with 10 bases between. The CDR3 DNA reads as TGTGCCAGCAGCTTGGACGGGGTAAACTACAATGAGCAGTTCTTC. This sequence encodes CASSLDGVNYNEQFF.

In this sample, this clone turned up a few times. The chain links TRBV7-8 to TRBJ2-2; the D gene is possibly TRBD2 (6 bases). The CDR3 spans 16 residues. Trimming pared 5 bases from V and 5 bases from J, leaving 18 bases between. In germline, CDR1 is SGHVS, CDR2 FQNEAQ. The CDR3 spells CASSPFTGGGTGELFF. The CDR3 nucleotides read TGTGCCAGCAGCCCATTCACCGGGGGAGGAACCGGGGAGCTGTTTTTT.

The chain employs TRBV6-1 and TRBJ1-2; 9 bases agree with TRBD1. The CDR3 runs 13 residues. Trimming removed 5 bases from V and 8 bases from J; junction bases left unmatched: 6. Germline CDR1 reads MNHNS; CDR2 reads SASEGT. For the CDR3, the DNA is TGTGCCAGCAGTAAAACGGGACAGGGAGGCTACACCTTC. This encodes CASSKTGQGGYTF.

In its sample, this clone was seen once. The chain carries TRBV13 and TRBJ2-5, with TRBD1 matching over 7 bases. J lost 5 bases, V lost 3 bases, and 15 bases had no gene match. The V gene's germline CDR1 is PRHDT and CDR2 FYEKMQ (reference sequence). CDR3 length: 17 residues. The CDR3 spells CASSLRDREAVRETQYF. The CDR3 DNA reads as TGTGCCAGCAGCTTGAGGGACAGAGAAGCGGTGAGGGAGACCCAGTACTTC.

V gene TRBV13 combines with J gene TRBJ1-2; weak D call: TRBD1 (5 bases). The CDR3 consists of 13 residues. Germline loops: CDR1 PRHDT, CDR2 FYEKMQ (reference sequence). The V end lost 2 bases, the J end lost 4 bases, and 8 bases lay between the germline ends. CDR3 amino acids: CASSLQGSYGYTF. The CDR3 DNA is TGTGCCAGCAGCTTACAGGGTAGCTATGGCTACACCTTC.

This chain uses TRBV2 with TRBJ1-5; D remains ambiguous. Germline V CDR1 and CDR2: SNHLY, FYNNEI. The CDR3 has 12 amino acids. V lost 3 bases and J lost 2, with 2 bases in between. The CDR3 nucleotides read TGTGCCAGCAGTGACGGCAATCAGCCCCAGCATTTT. Its translation is CASSDGNQPQHF.

The J gene is TRBJ2-4, the V gene TRBV23-1; the D gene is possibly TRBD1 (6 bases). TRBV23-1 is annotated as an ORF whose role is uncertain. The CDR3 runs to 16 residues. Deletions cut 4 bases from V and 2 bases from J, with 15 bases between. CDR3 sequence: CASSRPQGTPKNIQYF. CDR3 DNA: TGCGCCAGCAGTCGCCCCCAGGGGACACCCAAAAACATTCAGTACTTC.

The CDR3 DNA reads TGTGCCAGCAGTGAAGGGTATCGGGATCAGCCCCAGCATTTT. It is translated as CASSEGYRDQPQHF. The V and J genes are TRBV6-5 and TRBJ1-5; D remains unclear. CDR3 length equals 14 residues. V shed 5 bases and J shed 5 bases, with 13 bases lying between them. CDR1 and CDR2 (germline): MNHEY, SVGAGI.

V and J are TRBV19 and TRBJ1-5; D unclear. CDR1 is LNHDA, CDR2 SQIVND, per germline (reference sequence). V lost 5 bases and J lost 0, with 8 bases in between. CDR3 length: 14 amino acids. The CDR3 loop is CASSLGYSNQPQHF. The CDR3 DNA is TGTGCCAGTAGTTTAGGGTATAGCAATCAGCCCCAGCATTTT.

The chain uses TRBV19 and TRBJ2-7; D might be TRBD1 or TRBD2, each matching 6 bases. Germline V gives CDR1 LNHDA, CDR2 SQIVND (reference sequence). The CDR3 loop spans 16 amino acids. The V gene lost 4 bases and the J gene lost 3 bases, with 19 bases spanning the gap. The chain's CDR3 is CASSSPQRGQSYEQYF. CDR3 DNA: TGTGCCAGTAGTAGCCCCCAACGGGGGCAGAGCTACGAGCAGTACTTC.

The chain couples TRBV11-2 to TRBJ2-3; tentative D call: TRBD1 (6 bases). The CDR3 covers 16 residues. CDR1 is SGHAT, CDR2 FQNNGV, per germline. Trimming removed 1 base at V and 1 base at J, with 12 bases between. The chain's CDR3 is CASSLGEQGGTDTQYF. The CDR3 coding sequence is TGTGCCAGCAGCTTAGGAGAACAGGGTGGCACAGATACGCAGTATTTT.

The chain has TRBV27 and TRBJ2-7; TRBD1 or TRBD2 may be the D gene (5 bases each). The germline CDR1 and CDR2 sequences are MNHEY and SMNVEV (reference sequence). With 4 bases removed from V and 3 bases from J, the gap between germline ends came to 10 bases. This CDR3 comprises 13 residues. The DNA for the CDR3 is TGTGCCAGCAGTTGGGCGAGGGGCTACGAGCAGTACTTC. Translation gives CASSWARGYEQYF.

V is TRBV9 and J is TRBJ1-4; unclear D gene. The CDR3 loop spans 12 amino acids. Germline CDR1 reads SGDLS; CDR2 reads YYNGEE. The ends were cut back, 5 bases at V and 4 bases at J, with 6 bases in the middle. The CDR3 loop is CASSALNEKLFF. DNA of the CDR3: TGTGCCAGCAGTGCGCTTAATGAAAAACTGTTTTTT.

The chain has TRBV19 and TRBJ2-7; TRBD1 might be the D (5 bases). Germline CDR1 reads LNHDA; CDR2 reads SQIVND (reference sequence). The CDR3 consists of 12 residues. V dropped 5 bases and J dropped 4 bases, with 9 bases sitting between them. The CDR3 sequence is CASSEAGYEQYF. CDR3 nucleotide sequence: TGTGCCAGTAGTGAGGCAGGGTACGAGCAGTACTTC.

The rearrangement joins TRBV6-5 to TRBJ2-7; D not resolved. Germline V gene lookup returns CDR1 MNHEY and CDR2 SVGAGI. V was pared by 5 bases and J by 3 bases, with 14 bases between. This CDR3 region has 14 residues. The CDR3 protein is CASSEYVFRYEQYF. CDR3 DNA sequence: TGTGCCAGCAGTGAATACGTATTCCGCTACGAGCAGTACTTC.

The chain is built from TRBV30 and TRBJ2-1; unclear D gene. The CDR3 contains 13 residues. From germline, CDR1 is GTSNPN and CDR2 SVGIG (reference sequence). Trimming stripped 1 base from V and 10 bases from J, with 14 bases between. The CDR3 loop reads CAWSGSPFGEQFF. As DNA, the CDR3 is TGTGCCTGGAGTGGTTCTCCTTTCGGAGAGCAGTTCTTC.

This rearrangement joins TRBV5-5 to TRBJ1-5; D remains ambiguous. CDR1 and CDR2 (germline): SGHKS, YYEKEE (reference sequence). Trimming took off 6 bases at V and 0 bases at J, with 10 bases between the two ends. The CDR3 totals 14 residues. DNA of the CDR3: TGTGCCAGCAATTTGGGTTATAGCAATCAGCCCCAGCATTTT. Its protein product is CASNLGYSNQPQHF.